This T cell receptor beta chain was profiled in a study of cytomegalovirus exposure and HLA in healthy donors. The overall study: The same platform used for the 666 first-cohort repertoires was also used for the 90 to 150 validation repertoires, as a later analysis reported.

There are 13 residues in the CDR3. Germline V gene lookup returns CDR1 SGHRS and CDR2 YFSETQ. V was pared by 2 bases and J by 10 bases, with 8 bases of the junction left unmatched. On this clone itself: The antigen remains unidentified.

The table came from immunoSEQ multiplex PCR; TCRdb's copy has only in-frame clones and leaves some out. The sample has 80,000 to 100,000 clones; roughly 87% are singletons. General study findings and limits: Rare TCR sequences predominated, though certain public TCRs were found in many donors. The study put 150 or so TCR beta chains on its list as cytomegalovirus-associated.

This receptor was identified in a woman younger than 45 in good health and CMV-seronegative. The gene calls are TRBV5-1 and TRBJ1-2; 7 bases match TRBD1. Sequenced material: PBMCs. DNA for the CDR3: TGCGCCAGCAGCTTCGGGACAGTACGCGACTACACCTTC. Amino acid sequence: CASSFGTVRDYTF.